One and the same sample provided the 4 T cell receptor beta chains below, sequenced in a study of T cells in Graves' hyperthyroidism and ophthalmopathy. The TCR beta CDR3 regions underwent amplification using RNA transcripts as the source. The study used the HTBI primer set for a first-round RT-PCR of the TCR CDR3. TCRdb re-called the multiplex PCR reads with MiXCR, one entry per CDR3 protein. Of 100,000 to 140,000 distinct CDR3 sequences detected, approximately 16% appear once; the ten largest clones hold about 44%. Input material: blood. The source of these receptors is a woman aged 45 to 65 with Graves' hyperthyroidism.

The table lists this clonotype with many counts. The chain carries TRBV7-9 and TRBJ2-2, with D possibly called TRBD1 or TRBD2 (5 bases each). Germline V gives CDR1 SEHNR, CDR2 FQNEAQ (reference sequence). V dropped 5 bases and J dropped 4 bases, with 11 bases sitting between them. The CDR3 runs 14 residues. For the CDR3, the DNA is TGTGCCAGCAGCAGCGGACACCTCACCGGGGAGCTGTTTTTT. Protein product: CASSSGHLTGELFF.

This clonotype was seen repeatedly, ten times or more. This chain uses TRBV5-1 with TRBJ2-6; a weak D match, TRBD1 (5 bases). The germline V gene has CDR1 SGHRS and CDR2 YFSETQ. CDR3 size: 13 residues. V was clipped by 10 bases and J by 0 bases, with 8 bases between them. The CDR3 nucleotides read TGCGCCTCCAGGGACTCTGGGGCCAACGTCCTGACTTTC. It codes for CASRDSGANVLTF.

Worth noting for this clonotype: This sequence may be a read error, since a much larger clone differs from it by one base. The CDR3 does not end in the conserved phenylalanine or tryptophan, so this is likely a read error. The V call is TRBV6-1, the J call TRBJ1-2, with 8 bases matching TRBD1. Germline V gene lookup returns CDR1 MNHNS and CDR2 SASEGT. Trimming at V came to 5 bases and at J to 2 bases, leaving 4 bases not matched to a gene. The CDR3 consists of 14 residues. CDR3 DNA sequence: TGTGCCAGCAGTCCCCGACAGGGGAACTATGGCTACACCCTC. Translating it yields CASSPRQGNYGYTL.

In its sample, this clonotype was seen many times. This chain uses TRBV20-1 with TRBJ1-1; maybe TRBD1 (5 bases). V lost 3 bases, J lost 0 bases, and 11 bases lay in between. The CDR3 is made up of 14 amino acids. Looked up from germline, CDR1 is DFQATT and CDR2 is SNEGSKA (reference sequence). In DNA, the CDR3 is TGCAGTGCTAGCTCTTGGACAATGAACACTGAAGCTTTCTTT. Encoded protein: CSASSWTMNTEAFF.